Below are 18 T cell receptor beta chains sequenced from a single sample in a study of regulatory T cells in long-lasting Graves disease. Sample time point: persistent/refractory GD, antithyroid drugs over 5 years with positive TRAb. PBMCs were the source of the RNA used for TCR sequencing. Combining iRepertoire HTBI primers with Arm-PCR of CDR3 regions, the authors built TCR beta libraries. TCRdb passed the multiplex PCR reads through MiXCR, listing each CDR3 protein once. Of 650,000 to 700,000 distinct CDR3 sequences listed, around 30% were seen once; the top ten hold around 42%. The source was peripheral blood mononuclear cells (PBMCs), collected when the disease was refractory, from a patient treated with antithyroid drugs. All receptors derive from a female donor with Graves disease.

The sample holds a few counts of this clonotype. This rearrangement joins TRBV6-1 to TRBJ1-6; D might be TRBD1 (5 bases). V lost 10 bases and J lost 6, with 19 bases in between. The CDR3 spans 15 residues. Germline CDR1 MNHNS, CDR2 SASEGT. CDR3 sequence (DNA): TGTGCCACCATCGATCTCCGGGGCACTAATTCACCCCTCCACTTT. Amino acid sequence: CATIDLRGTNSPLHF.

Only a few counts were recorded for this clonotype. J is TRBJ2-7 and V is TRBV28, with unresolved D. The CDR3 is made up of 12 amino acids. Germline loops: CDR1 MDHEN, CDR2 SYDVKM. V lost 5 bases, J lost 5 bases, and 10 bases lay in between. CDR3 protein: CASSLPRDEQYF. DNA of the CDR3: TGTGCCAGCAGTCTCCCCAGAGACGAGCAGTACTTC.

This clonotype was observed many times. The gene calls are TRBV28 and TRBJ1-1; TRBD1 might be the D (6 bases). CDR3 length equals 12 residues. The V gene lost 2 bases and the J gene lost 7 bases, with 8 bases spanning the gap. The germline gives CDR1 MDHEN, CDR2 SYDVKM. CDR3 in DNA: TGTGCCAGCAGTTTACAGGGGAGTGAAGCTTTCTTT. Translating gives CASSLQGSEAFF.

DNA for the CDR3: TGTGCCAGCAGTGCCTCGACAGGGGAGGGAGGCGAGCAGTACTTC. Its translation: CASSASTGEGGEQYF. This chain uses TRBV6-1 with TRBJ2-7, with a weak D call TRBD1 (8 bases). CDR1 MNHNS and CDR2 SASEGT come from the germline V gene. This CDR3 has 15 residues. The V and J ends lost 4 bases and 6 bases respectively, with 19 bases between them.

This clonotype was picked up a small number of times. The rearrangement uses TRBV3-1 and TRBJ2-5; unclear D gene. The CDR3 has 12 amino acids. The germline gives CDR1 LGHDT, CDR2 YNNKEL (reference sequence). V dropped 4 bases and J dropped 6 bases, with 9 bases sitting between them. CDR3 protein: CASSLSSQTQYF. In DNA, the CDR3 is TGTGCCAGCAGCCTCTCATCGCAGACCCAGTACTTC.

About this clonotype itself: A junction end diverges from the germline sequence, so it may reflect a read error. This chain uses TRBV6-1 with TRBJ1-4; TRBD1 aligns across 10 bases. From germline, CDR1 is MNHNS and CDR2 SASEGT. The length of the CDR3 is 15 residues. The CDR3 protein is CASREDRGPREKLFF. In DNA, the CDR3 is TGTGCCAGCAGAGAAGACAGGGGGCCTAGAGAAAAACTGTTTTTT.

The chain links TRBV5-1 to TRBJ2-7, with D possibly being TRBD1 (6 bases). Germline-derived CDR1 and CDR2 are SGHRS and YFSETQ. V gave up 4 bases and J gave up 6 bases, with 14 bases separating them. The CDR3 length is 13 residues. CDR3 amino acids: CASSPLQGSEQYF. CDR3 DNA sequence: TGCGCCAGCAGCCCCCTACAGGGATCCGAGCAGTACTTC.

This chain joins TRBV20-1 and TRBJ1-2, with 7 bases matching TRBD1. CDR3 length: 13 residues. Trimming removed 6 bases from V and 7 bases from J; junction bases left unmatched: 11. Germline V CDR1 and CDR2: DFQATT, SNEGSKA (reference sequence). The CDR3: CSATGTALLGYTF. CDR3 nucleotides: TGCAGTGCAACTGGGACAGCCTTACTTGGCTACACCTTC.

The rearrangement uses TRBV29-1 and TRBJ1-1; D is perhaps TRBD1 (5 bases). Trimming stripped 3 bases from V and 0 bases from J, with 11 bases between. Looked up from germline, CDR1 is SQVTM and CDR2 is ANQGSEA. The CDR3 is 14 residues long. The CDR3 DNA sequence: TGCAGCGTTGATAGGTCAGGGCTGAACACTGAAGCTTTCTTT. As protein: CSVDRSGLNTEAFF. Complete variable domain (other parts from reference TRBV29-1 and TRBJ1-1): SAVISQKPSRDICQRGTSLTIQCQVDSQVTMMFWYRQQPGQSLTLIATANQGSEATYESGFVIDKFPISRPNLTFSTLTVSNMSPEDSSIYLCSVDRSGLNTEAFFGQGTRLTVV.

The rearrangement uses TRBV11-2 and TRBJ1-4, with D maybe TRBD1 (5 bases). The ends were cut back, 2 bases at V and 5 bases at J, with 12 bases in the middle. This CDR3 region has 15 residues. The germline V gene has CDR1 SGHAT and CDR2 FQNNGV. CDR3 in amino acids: CASSLTGTGNEKLFF. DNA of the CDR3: TGTGCCAGCAGCTTAACCGGGACGGGGAATGAAAAACTGTTTTTT.

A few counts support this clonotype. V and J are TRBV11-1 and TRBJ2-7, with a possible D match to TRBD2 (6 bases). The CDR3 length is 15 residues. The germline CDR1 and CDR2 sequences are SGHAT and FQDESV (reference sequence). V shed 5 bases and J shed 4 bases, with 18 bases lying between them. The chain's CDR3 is CASSAVGREGYEQYF. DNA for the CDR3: TGTGCCAGCAGCGCGGTCGGGAGAGAGGGGTACGAGCAGTACTTC.

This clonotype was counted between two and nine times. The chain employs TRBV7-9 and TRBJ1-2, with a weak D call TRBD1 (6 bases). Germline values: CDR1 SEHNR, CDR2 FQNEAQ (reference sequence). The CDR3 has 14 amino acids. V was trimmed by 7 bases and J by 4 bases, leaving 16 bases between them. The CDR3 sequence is CASKSTGVPYGYTF. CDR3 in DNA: TGTGCCAGCAAATCGACAGGAGTTCCCTATGGCTACACCTTC. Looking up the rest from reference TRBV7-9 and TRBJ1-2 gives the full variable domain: DTGVSQNPRHKITKRGQNVTFRCDPISEHNRLYWYRQTLGQGPEFLTYFQNEAQLEKSRLLSDRFSAERPKGSFSTLEIQRTEQGDSAMYLCASKSTGVPYGYTFGSGTRLTVV.

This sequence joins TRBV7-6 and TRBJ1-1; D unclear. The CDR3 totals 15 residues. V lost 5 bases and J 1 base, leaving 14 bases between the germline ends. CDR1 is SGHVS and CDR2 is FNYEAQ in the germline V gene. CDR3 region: CASSITQEPNTEAFF. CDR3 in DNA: TGTGCCAGCAGCATTACCCAGGAACCGAACACTGAAGCTTTCTTT.

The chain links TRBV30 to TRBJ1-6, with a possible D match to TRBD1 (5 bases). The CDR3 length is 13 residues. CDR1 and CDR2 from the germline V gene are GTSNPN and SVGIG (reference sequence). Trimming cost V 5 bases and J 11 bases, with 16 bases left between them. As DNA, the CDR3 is TGTGCCTGGGCGGCCGGGGCCTCGACACCCCTCCACTTT. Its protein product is CAWAAGASTPLHF.

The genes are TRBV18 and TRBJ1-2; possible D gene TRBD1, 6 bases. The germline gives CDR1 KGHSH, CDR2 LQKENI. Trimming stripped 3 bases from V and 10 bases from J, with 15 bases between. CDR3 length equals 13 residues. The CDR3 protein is CASSPVDSTAYTF. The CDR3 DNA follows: TGTGCCAGCTCACCCGTGGACAGCACCGCCTACACCTTC.

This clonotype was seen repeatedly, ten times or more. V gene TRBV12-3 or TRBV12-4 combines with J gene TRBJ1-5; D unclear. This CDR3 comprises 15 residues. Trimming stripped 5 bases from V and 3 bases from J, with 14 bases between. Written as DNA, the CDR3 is TGTGCCAGCAGTCGCGGGCAGAGAAACAATCAGCCCCAGCATTTT. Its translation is CASSRGQRNNQPQHF.

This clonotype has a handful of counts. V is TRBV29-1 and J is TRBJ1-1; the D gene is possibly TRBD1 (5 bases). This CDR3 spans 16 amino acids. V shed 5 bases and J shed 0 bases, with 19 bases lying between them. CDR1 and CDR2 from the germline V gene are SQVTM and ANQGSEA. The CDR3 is CSVKSYIGTLNTEAFF. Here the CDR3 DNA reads TGCAGCGTTAAATCTTATATAGGGACTTTGAACACTGAAGCTTTCTTT. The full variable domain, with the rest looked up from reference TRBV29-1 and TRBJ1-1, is SAVISQKPSRDICQRGTSLTIQCQVDSQVTMMFWYRQQPGQSLTLIATANQGSEATYESGFVIDKFPISRPNLTFSTLTVSNMSPEDSSIYLCSVKSYIGTLNTEAFFGQGTRLTVV.

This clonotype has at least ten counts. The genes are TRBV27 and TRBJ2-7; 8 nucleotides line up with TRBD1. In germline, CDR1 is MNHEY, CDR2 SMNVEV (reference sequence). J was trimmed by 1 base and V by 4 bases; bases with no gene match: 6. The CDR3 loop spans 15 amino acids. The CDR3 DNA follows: TGTGCCAGCAGTTCGCTCCGGGACAGGTCCTACGAGCAGTACTTC. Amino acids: CASSSLRDRSYEQYF.